The sequence of this T cell receptor beta chain was determined in a study of T cells in Graves' hyperthyroidism and ophthalmopathy. Study-wide points: A model built on 13 V-J features separated ophthalmopathy from stable hyperthyroidism. Blood also showed most of the thyroid clonotypes that were expanded above 0.001.

The sample holds many counts of this clonotype. Antigen specificity is unknown. Germline V CDR1 and CDR2: DFQATT, SNEGSKA (reference sequence). The CDR3 has 12 residues. Trimming stripped 3 bases from V and 8 bases from J, with 13 bases between. TCR beta CDR3 region amplification was performed from RNA transcripts. The HTBI primer set served for first-round RT-PCR of the TCR CDR3. Each CDR3 protein is one row after TCRdb ran MiXCR on the multiplex PCR reads. The sample has under 600,000 distinct CDR3 sequences, approximately 15% seen once. The sample consisted of blood. This sequence originates from a middle-aged woman with Graves' ophthalmopathy. The V call is TRBV20-1, the J call TRBJ1-1; perhaps TRBD1 as D (5 bases). The CDR3 nucleotides are TGCAGTGCTAGTTCCGGAGGGGCCGAAGCTTTCTTT. Its translation: CSASSGGAEAFF.